This passage covers 28 T cell receptor beta chains from one sample sequenced in a study of blood T cell repertoires in COVID-19. Using immunoSEQ multiplex PCR, the repertoire was profiled, and TCRdb retains in-frame clones only, with some absent. The data contain approximately 80,000 clones, 90% of them singletons. Material for sequencing was peripheral blood. These receptors all come from a woman aged 50 to 60 in a cohort sampled during active COVID-19.

The rearrangement joins TRBV10-2 to TRBJ2-2, with TRBD2 matching over 9 bases. Trimming removed 7 bases from V and 7 bases from J; junction bases left unmatched: 10. The CDR3 sequence is 15 residues long. Germline CDR1 reads WSHSY; CDR2 reads SAAADI. CDR3 coding DNA: TGCGCCAGCACCCTGAGAGTAGCGGGAGACGGGGAGCTGTTTTTT. This gives the protein CASTLRVAGDGELFF.

This chain uses TRBV7-8 with TRBJ1-3, with 8 bases identical to TRBD1. Germline CDR1 is SGHVS and CDR2 is FQNEAQ. The V and J ends lost 5 bases and 4 bases, in that order; junction bases with no gene match: 4. This CDR3 has 14 residues. The CDR3 nucleotides are TGTGCCAGCAGCAACAGGGGGTCAGGAAACACCATATATTTT. Translation: CASSNRGSGNTIYF. The full variable domain, in which reference TRBV7-8 and TRBJ1-3 provide the parts outside the CDR3, is GAGVSQSPRYKVAKRGQDVALRCDPISGHVSLFWYQQALGQGPEFLTYFQNEAQLDKSGLPSDRFFAERPEGSVSTLKIQRTQQEDSAVYLCASSNRGSGNTIYFGEGSWLTVV.

The rearrangement links TRBV19 to TRBJ2-1; 11 positions agree with TRBD2. Germline V gene data show CDR1 as LNHDA and CDR2 as SQIVND (reference sequence). The CDR3 is made up of 14 amino acids. Unmatched junction bases numbered 2, after V lost 3 bases and J lost 7 bases. The CDR3 loop is CASSMWTSGNEQFF. The CDR3 DNA follows: TGTGCCAGTAGTATGTGGACTAGCGGGAATGAGCAGTTCTTC.

This clone was seen a single time. The rearrangement links TRBV11-2 to TRBJ2-7, with TRBD2 identical over 13 bases. The CDR3 length is 16 residues. The V segment lost 2 bases and the J segment 2 bases; nucleotides outside the gene matches: 3. The germline CDR1 and CDR2 sequences are SGHAT and FQNNGV. CDR3 region: CASSLRTSGSTYEQYF. CDR3 sequence (DNA): TGTGCCAGCAGCTTACGGACTAGCGGGAGCACCTACGAGCAGTACTTC.

This sequence joins TRBV5-6 and TRBJ1-2; D uncertain. Trimming pared 1 base from V and 5 bases from J, leaving 12 bases between. Germline lookup yields CDR1 SGHDT and CDR2 YYEEEE. The CDR3 spans 14 residues. In DNA, the CDR3 is TGTGCCAGCAGCTTGCGGTCCCTCGGGTATGGCTACACCTTC. Translation: CASSLRSLGYGYTF. The whole variable domain, remainder taken from reference TRBV5-6 and TRBJ1-2, is DAGVTQSPTHLIKTRGQQVTLRCSPKSGHDTVSWYQQALGQGPQFIFQYYEEEERQRGNFPDRFSGHQFPNYSSELNVNALLLGDSALYLCASSLRSLGYGYTFGSGTRLTVV.

The gene calls are TRBV5-1 and TRBJ2-2; D is ambiguous. Germline lookup yields CDR1 SGHRS and CDR2 YFSETQ. Between the trimmed V and J ends, which lost 5 bases and 6 bases, there was a span of 8 bases. The CDR3 is 12 amino acids. The CDR3 region is CASRTPAGELFF. CDR3 DNA: TGCGCCAGCAGAACCCCGGCCGGGGAGCTGTTTTTT.

This chain joins TRBV27 and TRBJ1-1; D ambiguous. Trimming shortened V by 4 bases and J by 3 bases, and 12 bases separated the two germline ends. The CDR3 is 14 residues long. Germline CDR1 reads MNHEY; CDR2 reads SMNVEV (reference sequence). CDR3: CASSSLRVHTEAFF. The CDR3 DNA reads TGTGCCAGCAGTTCCTTGAGGGTGCACACTGAAGCTTTCTTT.

The V gene is TRBV28, the J gene TRBJ2-5; weak D call: TRBD1 (5 bases). V shed 4 bases and J shed 4 bases, with 19 bases lying between them. CDR3 length equals 16 residues. The germline V gene encodes CDR1 MDHEN and CDR2 SYDVKM. The DNA for the CDR3 is TGTGCCAGCAGTTCCCCCTTTGCGGATAGGGGAGAGACCCAGTACTTC. Protein: CASSSPFADRGETQYF.

This chain connects TRBV2 to TRBJ1-4; D remains unclear. This CDR3 is 14 amino acids long. V lost 7 bases to trimming and J lost 10 bases, with 19 bases between them. Germline CDR1 is SNHLY and CDR2 is FYNNEI. The CDR3: CASTLTDSIGKLFF. The CDR3 DNA follows: TGTGCCAGCACCCTGACTGATTCGATTGGAAAACTGTTTTTT.

The count of this clone is one. The rearrangement uses TRBV7-6 and TRBJ2-5; 10 bases fit TRBD2. After removal of 1 base from V and 4 bases from J, the junction contained 9 bases not matched to a gene. This CDR3 comprises 17 residues. CDR1 is SGHVS, CDR2 FNYEAQ, per germline. The CDR3 spells CASSLEVPVAGGETQYF. CDR3 DNA sequence: TGTGCCAGCAGCTTAGAGGTACCGGTAGCGGGAGGAGAGACCCAGTACTTC.

The chain couples TRBV6-5 to TRBJ2-2; TRBD1 aligns across 7 bases. CDR1 and CDR2 from the germline V gene are MNHEY and SVGAGI. CDR3 length: 15 residues. Trimming at V came to 6 bases and at J to 4 bases, leaving 8 bases not matched to a gene. This CDR3 is CASRRQGSGTGELFF. The CDR3 nucleotides are TGTGCCAGCAGACGACAGGGTTCCGGCACCGGGGAGCTGTTTTTT.

In its sample, this clone was seen once. The chain links TRBV10-3 to TRBJ2-2, with no clear D. Trimming took off 8 bases at V and 3 bases at J, with 4 bases between the two ends. The CDR3 extends over 11 amino acids. Per the germline V gene, CDR1 is ENHRY and CDR2 is SYGVKD. The CDR3 nucleotides read TGTGCCATCGGCTACACCGGGGAGCTGTTTTTT. This encodes CAIGYTGELFF.

This clone was recorded a few times. This chain uses TRBV12-3 or TRBV12-4 with TRBJ1-4; no firm D call. The V end lost 6 bases, the J end lost 7 bases, and 9 bases lay between the germline ends. The CDR3 length is 12 residues. The CDR3 sequence is CASSREGEKLFF. The CDR3 region has the DNA TGTGCCAGCAGCCGGGAGGGTGAAAAACTGTTTTTT.

The V and J genes are TRBV5-1 and TRBJ2-3; 11 nucleotides agree with TRBD2. The CDR3 has 18 residues. CDR1 and CDR2 (germline): SGHRS, YFSETQ. V trimming: 4 bases; J trimming: 5 bases; junction bases outside the gene matches: 15. Here the CDR3 DNA reads TGCGCCAGCAGCCTGGAAAATATAGCGGGAGGGCGAGGAGATACGCAGTATTTT. It encodes CASSLENIAGGRGDTQYF.

The chain joins TRBV15 to TRBJ1-2; 9 bases are shared with TRBD1. Trimming at V came to 4 bases and at J to 8 bases, leaving 8 bases not matched to a gene. Germline values: CDR1 LNHNV, CDR2 YYDKDF (reference sequence). The CDR3 spans 14 residues. CDR3 sequence: CATSTRTTGGGYTF. CDR3 coding DNA: TGTGCCACCAGCACGAGAACGACAGGGGGAGGCTACACCTTC.

This clone was recorded only once. This chain joins TRBV7-8 and TRBJ2-7; 8 bases agree with TRBD2. Trimming at V came to 1 base and at J to 1 base, leaving 0 bases not matched to a gene. The germline V gene has CDR1 SGHVS and CDR2 FQNEAQ. The CDR3 loop spans 14 amino acids. CDR3 residues: CASSLVAGSYEQYF. DNA for the CDR3: TGTGCCAGCAGCTTAGTAGCGGGGTCCTACGAGCAGTACTTC.

The table lists this clone with a few counts. The genes are TRBV2 and TRBJ2-7, with D perhaps matching TRBD1 (7 bases). CDR1 is SNHLY and CDR2 is FYNNEI in the germline V gene. CDR3 length: 14 amino acids. Trimming cost V 4 bases and J 2 bases, with 12 bases left between them. CDR3 sequence reads: CASSVRDSPYEQYF. The CDR3 region has the DNA TGTGCCAGCAGTGTGCGGGACAGCCCCTACGAGCAGTACTTC.

This chain uses TRBV19 with TRBJ1-6; D gene uncertain. Germline loops: CDR1 LNHDA, CDR2 SQIVND (reference sequence). Trimming removed 1 base from V and 0 bases from J, with 13 bases in between. The CDR3 runs 18 residues. The CDR3 DNA is TGTGCCAGTAGTATAGTAGGCGATCGGAGCTCCTATAATTCACCCCTCCACTTT. Protein sequence: CASSIVGDRSSYNSPLHF.

This rearrangement joins TRBV6-4 to TRBJ2-3; D possibly corresponds to TRBD1 (5 bases). The CDR3 length is 13 residues. V lost 6 bases and J lost 3, with 10 bases in between. CDR1 MRHNA and CDR2 SNTAGT come from the germline V gene. Here the CDR3 DNA reads TGTGCCAGCAGACAGGACGGGACAGATACGCAGTATTTT. Its protein is CASRQDGTDTQYF.

This chain uses TRBV7-9 with TRBJ1-6; 7 nucleotides align to TRBD1. V was clipped by 1 base and J by 4 bases; unmatched bases: 7. CDR3 length: 17 residues. The germline gives CDR1 SEHNR, CDR2 FQNEAQ (reference sequence). The CDR3 DNA is TGTGCCAGCAGCTTAGTGATGGACAGGAGATATAATTCACCCCTCCACTTT. It translates to CASSLVMDRRYNSPLHF.

V and J are TRBV30 and TRBJ2-2; weak D call: TRBD2 (6 bases). Trimming took 0 bases from V and 1 from J, leaving 9 bases between them. Germline V gene lookup returns CDR1 GTSNPN and CDR2 SVGIG (reference sequence). The CDR3 sequence is 15 residues long. The CDR3 region has the DNA TGTGCCTGGAGTGTATGGGGAGGGAACACCGGGGAGCTGTTTTTT. Translating it yields CAWSVWGGNTGELFF.

The chain is built from TRBV6-5 and TRBJ1-1; D is ambiguous. CDR3 length: 13 residues. Trimming shortened V by 7 bases and J by 1 base, and 10 bases separated the two germline ends. Germline V gives CDR1 MNHEY, CDR2 SVGAGI. The CDR3 DNA sequence: TGTGCCAGCAAGGACTCCTGGAACACTGAAGCTTTCTTT. Encoded protein: CASKDSWNTEAFF.

The chain employs TRBV28 and TRBJ1-5, with D possibly being TRBD1 (6 bases). The CDR3 has 15 amino acids. CDR1 is MDHEN and CDR2 is SYDVKM in the germline V gene. V lost 6 bases and J 1 base, leaving 13 bases between the germline ends. The CDR3 loop is CASSPNRVSNQPQHF. The CDR3 DNA is TGTGCCAGCAGCCCAAACAGGGTGAGCAATCAGCCCCAGCATTTT.

The J gene is TRBJ2-7, the V gene TRBV20-1; perhaps D is TRBD1 or TRBD2 (6 bases each). Trimming pared 5 bases from V and 7 bases from J, leaving 12 bases between. Per the germline V gene, CDR1 is DFQATT and CDR2 is SNEGSKA (reference sequence). The CDR3 extends over 11 amino acids. The CDR3 region has the DNA TGCAGTGCTGGTGGAGGGGGTGAGCAGTACTTC. It codes for CSAGGGGEQYF.

The chain is built from TRBV30 and TRBJ2-7, with 7 bases fitting TRBD1. The V segment lost 2 bases and the J segment 0 bases; nucleotides outside the gene matches: 16. Germline lookup yields CDR1 GTSNPN and CDR2 SVGIG (reference sequence). The CDR3 spans 18 residues. CDR3 protein: CAWSPGTVFVHSSYEQYF. CDR3 in DNA: TGTGCCTGGAGTCCCGGGACAGTGTTCGTCCATAGCTCCTACGAGCAGTACTTC. Full variable domain (outside the CDR3, taken from reference TRBV30 and TRBJ2-7): SQTIHQWPATLVQPVGSPLSLECTVEGTSNPNLYWYRQAAGRGLQLLFYSVGIGQISSEVPQNLSASRPQDRQFILSSKKLLLSDSGFYLCAWSPGTVFVHSSYEQYFGPGTRLTVT.

The V gene is TRBV21-1, the J gene TRBJ2-2; the listed D gene, TRBD1, was not tested against the DNA. TRBV21-1 is described as a pseudogene. This CDR3 contains 16 residues. DNA for the CDR3: TGTGCCAGCAGCAAAAAGACCCTTGGGGCGACCGGGGAGCTGTTTTTT. It specifies CASSKKTLGATGELFF.

The rearrangement uses TRBV27 and TRBJ1-2; tentatively, D is TRBD1 (5 bases). The V and J ends lost 5 bases and 3 bases respectively, with 13 bases between them. The CDR3 runs to 14 residues. Germline assignment: CDR1 MNHEY and CDR2 SMNVEV (reference sequence). CDR3 sequence: CASSTDRGDYGYTF. The CDR3 DNA is TGTGCCAGCAGTACGGACCGGGGGGACTATGGCTACACCTTC.

The chain combines TRBV15 with TRBJ2-7; unclear D gene. The CDR3 runs 15 residues. V shed 2 bases and J shed 4 bases, with 15 bases lying between them. The germline V gene has CDR1 LNHNV and CDR2 YYDKDF (reference sequence). The CDR3 DNA reads as TGTGCCACCAGCAGAAACCGAGGAGTCCAATACGAGCAGTACTTC. This translates into CATSRNRGVQYEQYF.